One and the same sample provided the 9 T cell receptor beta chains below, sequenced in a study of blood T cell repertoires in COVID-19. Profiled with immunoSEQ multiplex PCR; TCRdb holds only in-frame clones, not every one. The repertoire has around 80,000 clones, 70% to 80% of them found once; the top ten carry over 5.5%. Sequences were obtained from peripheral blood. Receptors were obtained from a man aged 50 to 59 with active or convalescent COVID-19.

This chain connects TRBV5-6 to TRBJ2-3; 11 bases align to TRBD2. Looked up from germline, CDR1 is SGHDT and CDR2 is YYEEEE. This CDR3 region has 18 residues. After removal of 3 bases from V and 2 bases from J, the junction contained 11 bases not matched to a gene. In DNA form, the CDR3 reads TGTGCCAGCAGCTCCCTAGCGGGGGGACGCAACCCCACAGATACGCAGTATTTT. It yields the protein CASSSLAGGRNPTDTQYF.

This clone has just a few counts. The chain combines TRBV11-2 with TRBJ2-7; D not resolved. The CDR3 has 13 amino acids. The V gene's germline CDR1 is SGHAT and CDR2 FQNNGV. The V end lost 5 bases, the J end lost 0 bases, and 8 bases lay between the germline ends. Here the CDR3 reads CASSPPGSYEQYF. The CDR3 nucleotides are TGTGCCAGCAGCCCCCCCGGCTCCTACGAGCAGTACTTC.

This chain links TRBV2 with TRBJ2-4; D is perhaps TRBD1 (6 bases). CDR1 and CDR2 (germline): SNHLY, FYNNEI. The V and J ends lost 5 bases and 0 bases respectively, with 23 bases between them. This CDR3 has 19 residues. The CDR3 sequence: CASSLYPSPAGVAKNIQYF. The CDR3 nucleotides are TGTGCCAGCAGTCTTTATCCTAGCCCCGCAGGGGTAGCCAAAAACATTCAGTACTTC. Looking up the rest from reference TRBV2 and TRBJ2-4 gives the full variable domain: EPEVTQTPSHQVTQMGQEVILRCVPISNHLYFYWYRQILGQKVEFLVSFYNNEISEKSEIFDDQFSVERPDGSNFTLKIRSTKLEDSAMYFCASSLYPSPAGVAKNIQYFGAGTRLSVL.

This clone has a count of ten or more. For the CDR3, the DNA is TGTGCCAGCAGTTACGGCGGTAGCACAGATACGCAGTATTTT. Translating it yields CASSYGGSTDTQYF. V gene TRBV6-5 combines with J gene TRBJ2-3; D is uncertain. V dropped 2 bases and J dropped 0 bases, with 6 bases sitting between them. Germline CDR1 is MNHEY and CDR2 is SVGAGI. The CDR3 consists of 14 residues.

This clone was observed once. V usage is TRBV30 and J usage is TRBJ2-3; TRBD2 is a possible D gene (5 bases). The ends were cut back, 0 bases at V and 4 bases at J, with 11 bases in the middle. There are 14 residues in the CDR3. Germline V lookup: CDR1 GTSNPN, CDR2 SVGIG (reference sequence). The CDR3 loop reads CAWSVASAADTQYF. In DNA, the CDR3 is TGTGCCTGGAGTGTCGCCTCAGCGGCAGATACGCAGTATTTT.

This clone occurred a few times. The CDR3 nucleotides are TGTGCCAGCAGCCCAGCTGGCGGGGGGGTGGAGACCCAGTACTTC. Translation: CASSPAGGGVETQYF. V and J are TRBV7-2 and TRBJ2-5, with TRBD2 matching over 9 bases. CDR1 SGHTA and CDR2 FQGNSA come from the germline V gene. This CDR3 has 15 amino acids. Trimming cost V 5 bases and J 5 bases; bases outside gene matches: 9.

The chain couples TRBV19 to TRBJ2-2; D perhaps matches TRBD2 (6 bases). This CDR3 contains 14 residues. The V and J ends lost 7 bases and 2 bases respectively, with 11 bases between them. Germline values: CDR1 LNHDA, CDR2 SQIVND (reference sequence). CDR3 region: CASMTRINTGELFF. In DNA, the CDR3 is TGTGCCAGTATGACTAGGATCAACACCGGGGAGCTGTTTTTT.

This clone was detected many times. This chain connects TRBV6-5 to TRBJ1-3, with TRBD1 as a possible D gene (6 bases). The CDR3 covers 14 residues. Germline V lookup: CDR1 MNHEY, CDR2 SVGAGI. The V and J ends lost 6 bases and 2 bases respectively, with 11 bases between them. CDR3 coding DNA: TGTGCCAGCAGACGAGACAGGACTGGAAACACCATATATTTT. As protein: CASRRDRTGNTIYF.

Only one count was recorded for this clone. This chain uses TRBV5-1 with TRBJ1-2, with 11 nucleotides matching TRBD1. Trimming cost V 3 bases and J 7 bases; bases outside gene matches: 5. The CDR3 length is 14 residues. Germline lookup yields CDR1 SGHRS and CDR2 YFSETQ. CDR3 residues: CASSWTGGGSGYTF. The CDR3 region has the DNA TGCGCCAGCAGCTGGACAGGGGGCGGGAGTGGCTACACCTTC.